This TCR beta chain stems from a study of OX40 agonist ivuxolimab in advanced cancers. Describing the broader study: Ivuxolimab, which targeted the costimulatory receptor OX40 (CD134), was an agonistic, fully human IgG2 monoclonal antibody. Intravenous ivuxolimab was administered to patients every 2 weeks at six dose levels: 0.01, 0.1, 0.3, 1.5, 3 and 10 mg/kg. Among the 50 to 55 dose-escalation patients, 19 had hepatocellular carcinoma, roughly 15 melanoma, 9 renal cell carcinoma and 9 head and neck cancer. In the dose-escalation cohort, 82.7% of patients were male, and the mean age was approximately 60 years, with a range of about 23 to 85. Prior anti-PD-1, anti-PD-L1 or anti-CTLA-4 therapy was permitted, and about two fifths of dose-escalation patients had received checkpoint inhibitors. Partial responses were achieved by three dose-escalation patients, of whom one had hepatocellular carcinoma and two had cutaneous melanoma. The purpose of peripheral TCRbeta sequencing was to test whether ivuxolimab changed TCR sequence diversity and led to clonal T-cell expansion. The paper describes the monotherapy dose-escalation part (N of about 47 patients) of the phase I trial of ivuxolimab. Overall study results and their limits: On average, CD8+ T cells showed more expanded clones than CD4+ T cells after ivuxolimab. Low levels of normalized T-cell clonal expansion were also seen in some patients who did not respond. At doses of 0.1 to 3.0 mg/kg, clonal expansion of both CD4+ and CD8+ blood T cells was observed from baseline to week 6. In the 0.1-3.0 mg/kg groups, partial responders had among the lowest normalized peripheral clonal expansion, particularly in CD8+ T cells. Which antigens the clonally expanded peripheral T cells were specific for was not determined.

To sequence the TCRbeta CDR3 region, genomic DNA was isolated from the sorted cells. The immunoSEQ Assay was used to sequence the TCRbeta CDR3 regions. The table comes from immuneACCESS by way of TCRdb, which keeps in-frame sequences with V and J called. Part of the clones is missing from these tables; in studies checked, under half for an unresolved V gene and the rest for unknown reasons. The sample table records about 17,000 clones; roughly nine tenths of these occur just once. About 25% of the sample is in the top ten clones. Concerning this clone: This receptor's antigen is unknown. Base qualities are missing; no much larger clone stands one base away.

The trial excluded patients who had a history of autoimmune disease or were on systemic immunosuppression. Peripheral blood for TCR sequencing was drawn from every dose cohort at baseline, at cycle 4 day 1 and at cycle 7 day 1. The samples were drawn from a first-in-human, open-label, multicenter phase I dose-escalation trial of ivuxolimab. The trial enrolled adults with locally advanced or metastatic head and neck squamous cell, hepatocellular, melanoma or renal cell carcinoma. Before TCR sequencing, CD4+ T cells and CD8+ T cells from peripheral blood were sorted into separate populations. Taken from the germline V gene (reference sequence), the CDR1 and CDR2 loops are LNHDA and SQIVND. CDR3 length: 12 amino acids, cysteine to phenylalanine. Only the CDR3 DNA stays, 36 bases, in frame from base 1. A distance of 9 bases separates the germline ends of V and J, which lose 9 bases and 1 base respectively.

This material consisted of CD4+ or CD8+ T cells sorted from blood, taken in a trial of the OX40 agonist ivuxolimab. The receptor chain draws on TRBV19 and TRBJ2-5; the D gene is perhaps TRBD1, from 5 matching bases. The sequence was obtained from an adult with an advanced solid tumor such as melanoma, head and neck, liver or kidney cancer. The nucleotide sequence is given as TGTGCCAGCTCGGACACCCAAGAGACCCAGTACTTC. The translation is CASSDTQETQYF.